This TCR beta chain was captured by sequencing in a study of OX40 agonist ivuxolimab in advanced cancers. In the study overall: Treatment received earlier with anti-PD-1, anti-PD-L1 or anti-CTLA-4 agents was allowed, and less than 45% had some.

The J segment lost 4 bases and the V segment lost 3 bases, leaving 16 bases of the junction unmatched. This CDR3 is built from 18 residues. Germline CDR1 and CDR2: ENHRY and SYGVKD. The method was immunoSEQ multiplex PCR; TCRdb's version includes in-frame clones alone and lacks a portion of them. The sample contains about 100,000 clones, approximately 94% of which appear only once. The gene calls are TRBV10-3 and TRBJ1-1; 8 nucleotides agree with TRBD1. The clonotype originates from an adult with an advanced solid tumor such as melanoma, head and neck, liver or kidney cancer. The input for sequencing was CD4+ or CD8+ T cells sorted from blood, taken in a trial of the OX40 agonist ivuxolimab. The CDR3 coding sequence is TGTGCCATCAGTGATGTCTTGGGCAGGGGGCGGATGGGCACTGAAGCTTTCTTT. It specifies CAISDVLGRGRMGTEAFF.